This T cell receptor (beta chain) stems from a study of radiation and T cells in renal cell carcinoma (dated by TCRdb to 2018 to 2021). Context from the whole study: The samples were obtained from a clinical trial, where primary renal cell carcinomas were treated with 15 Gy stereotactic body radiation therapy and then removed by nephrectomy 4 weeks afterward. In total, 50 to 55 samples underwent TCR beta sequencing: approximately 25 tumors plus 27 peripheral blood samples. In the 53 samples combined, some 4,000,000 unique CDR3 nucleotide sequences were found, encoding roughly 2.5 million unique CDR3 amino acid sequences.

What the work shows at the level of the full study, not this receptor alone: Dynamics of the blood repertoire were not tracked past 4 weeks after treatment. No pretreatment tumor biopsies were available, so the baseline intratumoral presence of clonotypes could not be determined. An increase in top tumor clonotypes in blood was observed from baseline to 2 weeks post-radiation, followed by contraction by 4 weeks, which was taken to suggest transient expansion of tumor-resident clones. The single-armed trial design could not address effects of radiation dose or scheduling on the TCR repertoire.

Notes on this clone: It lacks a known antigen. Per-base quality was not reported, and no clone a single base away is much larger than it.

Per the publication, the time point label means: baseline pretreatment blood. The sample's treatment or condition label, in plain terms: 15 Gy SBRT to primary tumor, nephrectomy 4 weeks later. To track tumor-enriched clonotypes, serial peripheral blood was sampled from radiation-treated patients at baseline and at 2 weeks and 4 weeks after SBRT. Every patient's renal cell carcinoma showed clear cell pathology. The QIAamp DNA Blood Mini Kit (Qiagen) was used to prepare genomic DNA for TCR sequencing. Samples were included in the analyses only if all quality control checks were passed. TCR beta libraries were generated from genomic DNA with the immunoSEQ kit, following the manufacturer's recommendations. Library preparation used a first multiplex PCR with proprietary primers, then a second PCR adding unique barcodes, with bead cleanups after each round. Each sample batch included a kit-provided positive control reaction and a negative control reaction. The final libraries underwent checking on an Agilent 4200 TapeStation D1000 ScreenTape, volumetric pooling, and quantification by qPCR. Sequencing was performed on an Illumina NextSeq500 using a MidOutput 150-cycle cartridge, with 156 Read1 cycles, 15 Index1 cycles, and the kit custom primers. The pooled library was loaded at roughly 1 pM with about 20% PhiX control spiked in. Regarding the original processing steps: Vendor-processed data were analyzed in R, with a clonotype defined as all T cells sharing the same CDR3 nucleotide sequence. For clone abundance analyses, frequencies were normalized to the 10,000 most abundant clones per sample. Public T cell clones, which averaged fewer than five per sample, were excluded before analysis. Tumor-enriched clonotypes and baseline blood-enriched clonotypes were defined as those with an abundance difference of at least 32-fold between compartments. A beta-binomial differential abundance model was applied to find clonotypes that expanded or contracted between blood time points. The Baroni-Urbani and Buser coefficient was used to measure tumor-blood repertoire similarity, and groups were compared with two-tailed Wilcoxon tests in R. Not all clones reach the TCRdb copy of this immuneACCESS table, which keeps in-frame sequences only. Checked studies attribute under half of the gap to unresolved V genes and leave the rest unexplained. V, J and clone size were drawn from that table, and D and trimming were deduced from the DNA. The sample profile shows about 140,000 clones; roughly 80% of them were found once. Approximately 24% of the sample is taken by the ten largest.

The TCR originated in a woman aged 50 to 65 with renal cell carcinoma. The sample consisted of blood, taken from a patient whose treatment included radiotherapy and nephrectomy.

The DNA reads as follows: TGTGCCAGCAGCCAAACTACAGGATTGGGGTACGAGCAGTACTTC. Its protein product is CASSQTTGLGYEQYF. Here the chain combines TRBV5-4 and TRBJ2-7; a weak D assignment points to TRBD1 (5 bases agree). The trim is 4 bases for V and 4 bases for J, with a gap of 18 bases between the germline ends. Sequences SGHNT (CDR1) and YYREEE (CDR2) are obtained from the germline V gene (reference sequence). The CDR3 spans 15 residues, from the cysteine through the phenylalanine. CDR3 DNA is the only sequence kept; it has 45 bases, read in frame from the first base.